This T cell receptor beta chain was sequenced for a study of T cells in Graves' hyperthyroidism and ophthalmopathy. Looked up from germline, CDR1 is SNHLY and CDR2 is FYNNEI. The V segment lost 10 bases and the J segment 4 bases; nucleotides outside the gene matches: 9. This CDR3 contains 15 residues. Authors of the study amplified TCR beta CDR3 regions from RNA transcripts. First-round RT-PCR with HTBI primers amplified the TCR CDR3 region. MiXCR was run by TCRdb on the multiplex PCR reads, yielding one entry per CDR3 protein. Here the sample spans about 300,000 distinct CDR3 sequences, approximately 18% being singletons.

The receptor was isolated from a man aged 50 or older with Graves' ophthalmopathy. V usage is TRBV2 and J usage is TRBJ2-4, with 11 bases matching TRBD1. The specimen was blood. The chain's CDR3 is CAIKEGTGGKNIQYF. CDR3 DNA sequence: TGTGCCATCAAAGAGGGGACAGGGGGTAAAAACATTCAGTACTTC.